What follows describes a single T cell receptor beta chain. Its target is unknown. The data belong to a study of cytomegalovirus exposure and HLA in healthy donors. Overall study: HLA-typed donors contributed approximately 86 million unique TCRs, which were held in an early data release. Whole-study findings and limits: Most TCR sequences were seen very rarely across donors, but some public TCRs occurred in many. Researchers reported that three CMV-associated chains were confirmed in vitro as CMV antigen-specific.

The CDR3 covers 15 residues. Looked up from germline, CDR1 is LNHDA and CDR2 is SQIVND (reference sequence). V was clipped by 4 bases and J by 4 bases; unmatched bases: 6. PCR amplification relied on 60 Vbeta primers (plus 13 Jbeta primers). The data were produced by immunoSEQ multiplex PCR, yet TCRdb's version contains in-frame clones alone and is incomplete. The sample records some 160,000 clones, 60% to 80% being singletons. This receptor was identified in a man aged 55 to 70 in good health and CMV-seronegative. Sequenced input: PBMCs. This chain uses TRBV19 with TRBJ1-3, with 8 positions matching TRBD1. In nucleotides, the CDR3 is TGTGCCAGTAGTACTCAGGGGGCGCGAGGAAACACCATATATTTT. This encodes CASSTQGARGNTIYF. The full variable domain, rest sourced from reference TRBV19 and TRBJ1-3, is DGGITQSPKYLFRKEGQNVTLSCEQNLNHDAMYWYRQDPGQGLRLIYYSQIVNDFQKGDIAEGYSVSREKKESFPLTVTSAQKNPTAFYLCASSTQGARGNTIYFGEGSWLTVV.